This TCR beta chain was captured by sequencing in a study of response to subunit inactivated influenza vaccine. Worth noting for this clonotype: Antigen unknown.

TCRdb recomputed calls from the RT-PCR reads with MiXCR, one row per CDR3 protein. The sample yields about half a million distinct CDR3 sequences, roughly 11% seen once. Study-wide results and limits: That few new T cells are recruited by each seasonal influenza vaccination was the authors' suggestion.

Looked up from germline, CDR1 is LGHNA and CDR2 is YSLEER. The CDR3 has 13 residues. The germline V and J ends were trimmed by 0 bases and 13 bases, with 12 bases remaining between them. The sample here was PBMCs from blood, taken about 6 weeks after vaccination. The receptor comes from a man in his fifties or sixties who received an inactivated influenza vaccine. This chain connects TRBV4-3 to TRBJ1-4; no reliable D call. The CDR3 loop reads CASSQDAGTVLFF. The CDR3 bases are TGCGCCAGCAGCCAAGATGCGGGTACAGTACTGTTTTTT.